Below are 21 T cell receptor beta chains sequenced from a single sample in a study of technical replicates of blood from a few donors. Method: immunoSEQ multiplex PCR; TCRdb's copy keeps in-frame clones and lacks some. The sample lists approximately 73,000 clones, approximately 95% seen once, with under 0.3% in the top ten. Sequences were obtained from T cells isolated from PBMCs. The receptors come from a human donor in good health.

This chain connects TRBV11-3 to TRBJ2-1; D gene uncertain. Trimming removed 2 bases from V and 8 bases from J, with 10 bases in between. The germline V gene encodes CDR1 SGHNT and CDR2 YENEEA. The CDR3 consists of 13 residues. The CDR3 loop is CASSLSSRDEQFF. The CDR3 DNA reads TGTGCCAGCAGCTTATCCTCTCGGGATGAGCAGTTCTTC.

The chain carries TRBV9 and TRBJ2-7; maybe TRBD2 (6 bases). The V and J ends lost 0 bases and 3 bases respectively, with 13 bases between them. The CDR3 runs to 15 residues. The germline V gene encodes CDR1 SGDLS and CDR2 YYNGEE. In nucleotides, the CDR3 is TGTGCCAGCAGCGTAGGTGGGGGGAGAGTCTACGAGCAGTACTTC. It specifies CASSVGGGRVYEQYF.

This chain joins TRBV9 and TRBJ2-7; TRBD1 aligns across 7 bases. Germline assignment: CDR1 SGDLS and CDR2 YYNGEE. The CDR3 spans 15 residues. Unmatched junction bases numbered 14, after V lost 4 bases and J lost 7 bases. The CDR3 region is CASSSVNVGTDEQYF. The CDR3 nucleotides read TGTGCCAGCAGCTCCGTTAACGTGGGGACAGATGAGCAGTACTTC.

The rearrangement links TRBV5-4 to TRBJ2-7; TRBD1 agrees at 7 bases. V lost 3 bases to trimming and J lost 6 bases; unmatched junction nucleotides: 6. The germline gives CDR1 SGHNT, CDR2 YYREEE (reference sequence). The CDR3 totals 13 residues. The CDR3, as DNA: TGTGCCAGCAGCTACGACAGGGTTGGCGAGCAGTACTTC. Translating gives CASSYDRVGEQYF.

This chain connects TRBV5-6 to TRBJ1-1, with TRBD1 as a possible D gene (5 bases). The V and J ends lost 1 base and 4 bases respectively, with 14 bases between them. The CDR3 runs to 15 residues. Germline lookup yields CDR1 SGHDT and CDR2 YYEEEE. CDR3 amino acids: CASSLTTAGGTEAFF. DNA for the CDR3: TGTGCCAGCAGCTTGACGACCGCGGGGGGCACTGAAGCTTTCTTT. Full variable domain (missing parts from reference TRBV5-6 and TRBJ1-1): DAGVTQSPTHLIKTRGQQVTLRCSPKSGHDTVSWYQQALGQGPQFIFQYYEEEERQRGNFPDRFSGHQFPNYSSELNVNALLLGDSALYLCASSLTTAGGTEAFFGQGTRLTVV.

The chain links TRBV13 to TRBJ2-3; 9 positions match TRBD2. J gave up 1 base and V 0 bases, and 14 bases lay outside the gene matches. The CDR3 covers 20 residues. Germline V gene sequence: CDR1 PRHDT, CDR2 FYEKMQ (reference sequence). The CDR3 DNA reads TGTGCCAGCAGCTTAGGCCCGGGCGGGGGGGCCCCTCGGCGCACAGATACGCAGTATTTT. It is translated as CASSLGPGGGAPRRTDTQYF.

V is TRBV4-2 and J is TRBJ1-2; a weak D match, TRBD1 (5 bases). This CDR3 region has 15 residues. V lost 3 bases to trimming and J lost 0 bases, with 11 bases between them. Germline CDR1 is LGHNA and CDR2 is YNFKEQ. For the CDR3, the DNA is TGTGCCAGCAGCCAGGGGAGGGGACCTAACTATGGCTACACCTTC. Amino acids: CASSQGRGPNYGYTF.

This clone was detected only a few times. This sequence joins TRBV12-5 and TRBJ2-2, with 15 nucleotides matching TRBD2. CDR3 length equals 17 residues. Trimming at V came to 2 bases and at J to 4 bases, leaving 2 bases not matched to a gene. CDR1 and CDR2 from the germline V gene are LGHNT and FRNRAP. The CDR3 is CASGLPGLAGGTGELFF. DNA for the CDR3: TGTGCTAGTGGTTTGCCGGGACTAGCGGGGGGCACCGGGGAGCTGTTTTTT. Full variable domain (rest looked up from reference TRBV12-5 and TRBJ2-2): DARVTQTPRHKVTEMGQEVTMRCQPILGHNTVFWYRQTMMQGLELLAYFRNRAPLDDSGMPKDRFSAEMPDATLATLKIQPSEPRDSAVYFCASGLPGLAGGTGELFFGEGSRLTVL.

The gene calls are TRBV27 and TRBJ2-3; 9 bases are shared with TRBD1. This CDR3 has 15 amino acids. V trimming: 8 bases; J trimming: 3 bases; junction bases outside the gene matches: 9. Germline CDR1 is MNHEY and CDR2 is SMNVEV (reference sequence). The CDR3 DNA follows: TGTGCCAGCCGTAACAGGGGGCATTTGACAGATACGCAGTATTTT. Its protein product is CASRNRGHLTDTQYF.

This clone was seen just once. The J gene is TRBJ1-1, the V gene TRBV5-6, with 9 bases fitting TRBD1. Trimming cost V 4 bases and J 11 bases; bases outside gene matches: 9. The V gene's germline CDR1 is SGHDT and CDR2 YYEEEE. The length of the CDR3 is 13 residues. Here the CDR3 reads CASSTGQGLWAFF. CDR3 coding DNA: TGTGCCAGCAGCACAGGACAGGGGCTGTGGGCTTTCTTT. The complete variable domain, with remaining parts taken from reference TRBV5-6 and TRBJ1-1, reads DAGVTQSPTHLIKTRGQQVTLRCSPKSGHDTVSWYQQALGQGPQFIFQYYEEEERQRGNFPDRFSGHQFPNYSSELNVNALLLGDSALYLCASSTGQGLWAFFGQGTRLTVV.

CDR3 in amino acids: CASSTQGEGTEAFF. In nucleotides, the CDR3 is TGTGCCAGCAGCACCCAGGGGGAAGGGACTGAAGCTTTCTTT. The chain carries TRBV7-3 and TRBJ1-1; 7 bases align to TRBD1. The ends lost 5 bases at V and 5 bases at J; junction bases unmatched: 8. The CDR3 has 14 amino acids. Germline-derived CDR1 and CDR2 are SGHTA and FQGTGA.

The CDR3 spells CSVNRQGGSEQYF. The CDR3 nucleotides are TGCAGCGTAAATAGACAGGGGGGGAGCGAGCAGTACTTC. The rearrangement joins TRBV29-1 to TRBJ2-7, with 9 positions matching TRBD1. The trim removed 6 bases at V and 6 bases at J, leaving 9 bases unmatched. CDR1 is SQVTM and CDR2 is ANQGSEA in the germline V gene. The CDR3 is made up of 13 amino acids.

The J gene is TRBJ2-2, the V gene TRBV6-1; D gene unclear. Germline CDR1 is MNHNS and CDR2 is SASEGT. The CDR3 covers 14 residues. Trimming pared 7 bases from V and 6 bases from J, leaving 15 bases between. In nucleotides, the CDR3 is TGTGCCAGCAAGGTGGGCACGGTTGCCGGGGAGCTGTTTTTT. Translating gives CASKVGTVAGELFF.

This clone was seen only once. The rearrangement joins TRBV6-1 to TRBJ1-5; 7 positions agree with TRBD1. The CDR3 has 13 amino acids. Trimming took 8 bases from V and 3 from J; bases not matched to a gene: 4. Germline assignment: CDR1 MNHNS and CDR2 SASEGT. The CDR3 DNA is TGTGCCAGCGAGGGGGCAGCCAATCAGCCCCAGCATTTT. Translated: CASEGAANQPQHF.

This chain uses TRBV6-4 with TRBJ2-1; TRBD2 aligns across 8 bases. Trimming took 7 bases from V and 9 from J; bases not matched to a gene: 11. This CDR3 is 14 amino acids long. Germline CDR1 MRHNA, CDR2 SNTAGT. In DNA, the CDR3 is TGTGCCAGCAAGGCGAGCGGGAGTGGGGGTGAGCAGTTCTTC. It yields the protein CASKASGSGGEQFF.

This chain joins TRBV18 and TRBJ2-3; D is undetermined. The V and J ends lost 0 bases and 11 bases respectively, with 12 bases between them. Germline V gives CDR1 KGHSH, CDR2 LQKENI. The CDR3 spans 13 residues. CDR3 bases: TGTGCCAGCTCACCACCTGAAGGATGGAGGCAGTATTTT. It codes for CASSPPEGWRQYF.

Notes on this clone: Relative to the germline gene, one junction end is altered; a read error may explain this. This chain uses TRBV7-2 with TRBJ1-2; TRBD1 agrees at 7 bases. The germline V gene has CDR1 SGHTA and CDR2 FQGNSA. CDR3 length: 15 amino acids. CDR3 sequence: CASSSQGGTEDGHTF. CDR3 in DNA: TGTGCCAGCAGCTCGCAGGGGGGAACGGAGGATGGCCACACCTTC.

The chain has TRBV5-1 and TRBJ2-7, with D perhaps TRBD2 (5 bases). V dropped 5 bases and J dropped 1 base, with 16 bases sitting between them. Germline loops: CDR1 SGHRS, CDR2 YFSETQ. CDR3 length: 15 residues. The CDR3 sequence: CASSSDFPESYEQYF. CDR3 bases: TGCGCCAGCAGTTCGGACTTTCCCGAGTCCTACGAGCAGTACTTC.

The rearrangement uses TRBV4-1 and TRBJ2-2, with D hard to call. This CDR3 has 18 amino acids. CDR1 and CDR2 from the germline V gene are MGHRA and YSYEKL. Trimming left V 0 bases short and J 0 bases short, with 14 bases between. The DNA for the CDR3 is TGCGCCAGCAGCCAAGACCCCAGCGCGTATCCGAACACCGGGGAGCTGTTTTTT. This gives the protein CASSQDPSAYPNTGELFF.

The genes are TRBV11-3 and TRBJ2-7, with 8 nucleotides matching TRBD2. CDR3 length equals 15 residues. Germline V lookup: CDR1 SGHNT, CDR2 YENEEA. Trimming removed 5 bases from V and 3 bases from J; junction bases left unmatched: 9. Here the CDR3 reads CASSLGRGTIYEQYF. The DNA of the CDR3 is TGTGCCAGCAGCCTCGGGAGGGGGACGATCTACGAGCAGTACTTC.

This chain connects TRBV6-6 to TRBJ2-5, with D uncertain. This CDR3 contains 15 residues. Germline CDR1 reads MNHNY; CDR2 reads SVGAGI (reference sequence). Trimming took off 2 bases at V and 3 bases at J, with 13 bases between the two ends. CDR3 in amino acids: CASSYTTEPEETQYF. CDR3 DNA: TGTGCCAGCAGTTACACTACCGAGCCCGAAGAGACCCAGTACTTC.